The 13 T cell receptor beta chains given below trace back to one sample, sequenced in a study of blood T cell repertoires in COVID-19. The method was immunoSEQ multiplex PCR; TCRdb's version includes in-frame clones alone and lacks a portion of them. The table includes hundreds of thousands of clones, 75% to 90% detected once. Specimen: peripheral blood. The source of these receptors is a woman between 45 and 65 years old who had recovered from COVID-19.

CDR3 sequence reads: CASSPRLAGGQKLTDTQYF. In DNA form, the CDR3 reads TGTGCCAGCAGCCCCCGGCTAGCGGGGGGGCAAAAGTTGACAGATACGCAGTATTTT. The V and J genes are TRBV9 and TRBJ2-3; 12 bases agree with TRBD2. The germline CDR1 and CDR2 sequences are SGDLS and YYNGEE. The J segment lost 3 bases and the V segment lost 4 bases, leaving 15 bases of the junction unmatched. The CDR3 consists of 19 residues.

CDR3 loop: CSVEKQGYGYTF. The CDR3 DNA sequence: TGCAGCGTTGAAAAGCAGGGGTATGGCTACACCTTC. The chain links TRBV29-1 to TRBJ1-2; perhaps TRBD1 as D (6 bases). This CDR3 is 12 amino acids long. Germline loops: CDR1 SQVTM, CDR2 ANQGSEA. V was cut by 2 bases and J by 5 bases, with 9 bases left in between.

This chain joins TRBV6-1 and TRBJ1-2; D remains unclear. V lost 3 bases to trimming and J lost 4 bases, with 12 bases between them. The germline V gene has CDR1 MNHNS and CDR2 SASEGT. This CDR3 comprises 14 residues. This CDR3 reads CASSEHGLVYGYTF. The CDR3 DNA follows: TGTGCCAGCAGTGAGCACGGGTTGGTCTATGGCTACACCTTC.

The V and J genes are TRBV5-1 and TRBJ1-1, with no clear D. Germline lookup yields CDR1 SGHRS and CDR2 YFSETQ. Trimming took 4 bases from V and 6 from J, leaving 16 bases between them. This CDR3 comprises 14 residues. The CDR3 region has the DNA TGCGCCAGCAGCAGGATTCAGGAAAACTCTGAAGCTTTCTTT. This codes for CASSRIQENSEAFF.

The rearrangement links TRBV5-4 to TRBJ2-5; D is possibly TRBD2 (7 bases). V lost 6 bases and J 5 bases, leaving 23 bases between the germline ends. This CDR3 spans 16 amino acids. Germline lookup yields CDR1 SGHNT and CDR2 YYREEE (reference sequence). The CDR3 spells CASNPGLPGGRETQYF. Here the CDR3 DNA reads TGTGCCAGCAACCCGGGTCTGCCGGGGGGCCGGGAGACCCAGTACTTC.

The rearrangement links TRBV10-3 to TRBJ1-5; unclear D gene. The V and J ends lost 7 bases and 4 bases respectively, with 11 bases between them. The germline V gene encodes CDR1 ENHRY and CDR2 SYGVKD. This CDR3 is 13 amino acids long. CDR3 loop: CAITAAGNQPQHF. Here the CDR3 DNA reads TGTGCCATCACGGCGGCCGGAAATCAGCCCCAGCATTTT.

The V and J genes are TRBV30 and TRBJ2-1, with TRBD1 matching 11 bases. The CDR3 is 15 residues long. With V trimmed by 8 bases and J by 6 bases, 12 bases remained unmatched. The V gene's germline CDR1 is GTSNPN and CDR2 SVGIG (reference sequence). As DNA, the CDR3 is TGTGCCGAAAATAAAGGGACAGGGGGTGGCAATGAGCAGTTCTTC. As protein: CAENKGTGGGNEQFF.

The chain joins TRBV15 to TRBJ1-4; tentatively, D is TRBD1 (5 bases). This CDR3 is 15 amino acids long. Looked up from germline, CDR1 is LNHNV and CDR2 is YYDKDF (reference sequence). V was pared by 5 bases and J by 7 bases, with 17 bases between. This CDR3 is CATSRSSGLFEKLFF. In nucleotides, the CDR3 is TGTGCCACCAGCCGCTCCTCAGGGTTGTTTGAAAAACTGTTTTTT.

The rearrangement uses TRBV6-5 and TRBJ1-1; 10 bases map to TRBD1. The CDR3 runs 13 residues. Looked up from germline, CDR1 is MNHEY and CDR2 is SVGAGI. With 7 bases clipped from V and 11 bases from J, the junction kept 10 bases outside the gene matches. The CDR3 coding sequence is TGTGCCAGCAATCAAGACAGGGGGCTGTCTGCTTTCTTT. This codes for CASNQDRGLSAFF.

The rearrangement links TRBV7-8 to TRBJ2-7; maybe TRBD2 (6 bases). Germline-derived CDR1 and CDR2 are SGHVS and FQNEAQ. With 5 bases removed from V and 7 bases from J, the gap between germline ends came to 12 bases. CDR3 length equals 12 residues. DNA of the CDR3: TGTGCCAGCAGCCCCTGGGGGGATGAGCAGTACTTC. Translation gives CASSPWGDEQYF. Using reference TRBV7-8 and TRBJ2-7 for the parts outside the CDR3, the full variable domain is GAGVSQSPRYKVAKRGQDVALRCDPISGHVSLFWYQQALGQGPEFLTYFQNEAQLDKSGLPSDRFFAERPEGSVSTLKIQRTQQEDSAVYLCASSPWGDEQYFGPGTRLTVT.

The chain uses TRBV10-3 and TRBJ1-1; the match to TRBD1 covers 8 bases. Trimming took 2 bases from V and 4 from J; bases not matched to a gene: 6. CDR3 length: 15 amino acids. Looked up from germline, CDR1 is ENHRY and CDR2 is SYGVKD. CDR3 sequence reads: CAISEDRGFLTEAFF. The CDR3 coding sequence is TGTGCCATCAGTGAGGACAGGGGATTTCTCACTGAAGCTTTCTTT.

The gene calls are TRBV7-3 and TRBJ2-1, with 16 bases lining up with TRBD2. Losses at the gene ends were 5 bases for V and 6 bases for J; bases not matched to a gene: 7. The CDR3 has 17 amino acids. CDR1 and CDR2 (germline): SGHTA, FQGTGA. The CDR3 DNA sequence: TGTGCCAGCAGCCCGGGACTAGCGGGAGGGCTGGGCAATGAGCAGTTCTTC. It encodes CASSPGLAGGLGNEQFF.

The table lists this clone with a count of one. The chain uses TRBV5-3 and TRBJ2-7; a possible D gene is TRBD1 (6 bases). Being an ORF, TRBV5-3 has a function that is uncertain. V was shortened by 1 base and J by 5 bases, with 28 bases between the two germline ends. The CDR3 loop spans 19 amino acids. The CDR3 DNA reads as TGTGCCAGAAGCTTGTGGCAGGGGAACAAGTACAGACGCCCCGACGAGCAGTACTTC. This sequence encodes CARSLWQGNKYRRPDEQYF.